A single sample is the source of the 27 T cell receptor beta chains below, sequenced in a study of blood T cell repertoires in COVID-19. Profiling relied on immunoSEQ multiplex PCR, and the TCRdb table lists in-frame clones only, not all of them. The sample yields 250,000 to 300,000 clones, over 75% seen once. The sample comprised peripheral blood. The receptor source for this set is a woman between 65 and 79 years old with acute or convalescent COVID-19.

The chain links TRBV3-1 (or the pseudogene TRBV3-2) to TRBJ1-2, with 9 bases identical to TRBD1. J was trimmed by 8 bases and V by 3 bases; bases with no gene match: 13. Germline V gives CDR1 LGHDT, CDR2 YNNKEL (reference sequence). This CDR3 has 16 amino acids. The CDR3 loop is CASSHASPGTGNGYTF. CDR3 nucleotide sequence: TGTGCCAGCAGCCATGCATCCCCGGGGACAGGGAACGGCTACACCTTC.

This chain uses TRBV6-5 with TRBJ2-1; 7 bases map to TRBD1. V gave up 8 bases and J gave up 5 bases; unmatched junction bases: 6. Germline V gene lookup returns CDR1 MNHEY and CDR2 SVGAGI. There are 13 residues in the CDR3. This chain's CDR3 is CASRDRSNNEQFF. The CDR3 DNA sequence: TGTGCCAGCCGGGACAGAAGTAACAATGAGCAGTTCTTC.

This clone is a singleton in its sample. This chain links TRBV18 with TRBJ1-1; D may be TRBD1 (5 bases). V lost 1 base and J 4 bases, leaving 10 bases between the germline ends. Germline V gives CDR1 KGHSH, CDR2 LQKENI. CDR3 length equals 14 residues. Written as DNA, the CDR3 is TGTGCCAGCTCACCACAGGGGCTCCCCACTGAAGCTTTCTTT. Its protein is CASSPQGLPTEAFF.

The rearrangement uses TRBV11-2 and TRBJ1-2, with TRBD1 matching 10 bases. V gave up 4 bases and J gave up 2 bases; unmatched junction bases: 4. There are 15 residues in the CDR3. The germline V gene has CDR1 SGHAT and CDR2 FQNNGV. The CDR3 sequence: CASSYDRGQNYGYTF. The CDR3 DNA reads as TGTGCCAGCAGCTACGACAGGGGGCAAAACTATGGCTACACCTTC.

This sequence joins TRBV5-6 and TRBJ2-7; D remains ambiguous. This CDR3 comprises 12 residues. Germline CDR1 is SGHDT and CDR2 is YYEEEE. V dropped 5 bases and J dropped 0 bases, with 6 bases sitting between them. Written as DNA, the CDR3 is TGTGCCAGCAGGCTAGGCTCCTACGAGCAGTACTTC. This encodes CASRLGSYEQYF.

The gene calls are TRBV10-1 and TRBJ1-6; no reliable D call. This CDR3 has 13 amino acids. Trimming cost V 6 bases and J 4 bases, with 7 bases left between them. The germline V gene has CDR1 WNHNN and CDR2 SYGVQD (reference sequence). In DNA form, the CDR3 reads TGCGCCAGCAGCGCGGCTTATAATTCACCCCTCCACTTT. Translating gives CASSAAYNSPLHF.

CDR3 DNA sequence: TGTGCCAGCAGCTTACGCACAGGGGGAGGCTACGAGCAGTACTTC. This translates into CASSLRTGGGYEQYF. This sequence joins TRBV7-9 and TRBJ2-7, with 8 bases identical to TRBD1. The CDR3 covers 15 residues. Germline lookup yields CDR1 SEHNR and CDR2 FQNEAQ (reference sequence). Trimming removed 2 bases from V and 3 bases from J; junction bases left unmatched: 6. The entire variable domain, with the rest obtained from reference TRBV7-9 and TRBJ2-7, is as follows: DTGVSQNPRHKITKRGQNVTFRCDPISEHNRLYWYRQTLGQGPEFLTYFQNEAQLEKSRLLSDRFSAERPKGSFSTLEIQRTEQGDSAMYLCASSLRTGGGYEQYFGPGTRLTVT.

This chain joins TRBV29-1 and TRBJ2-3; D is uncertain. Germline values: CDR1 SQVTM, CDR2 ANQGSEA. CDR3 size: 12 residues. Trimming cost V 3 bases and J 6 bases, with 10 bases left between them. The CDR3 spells CSVELSRDTQYF. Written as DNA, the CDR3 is TGCAGCGTTGAGCTCAGCAGGGATACGCAGTATTTT.

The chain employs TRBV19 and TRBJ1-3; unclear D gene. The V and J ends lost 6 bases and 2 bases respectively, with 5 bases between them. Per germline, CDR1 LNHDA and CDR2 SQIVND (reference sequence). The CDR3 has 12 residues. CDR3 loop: CASRTAGNTIYF. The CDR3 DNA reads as TGTGCCAGTAGGACTGCTGGAAACACCATATATTTT.

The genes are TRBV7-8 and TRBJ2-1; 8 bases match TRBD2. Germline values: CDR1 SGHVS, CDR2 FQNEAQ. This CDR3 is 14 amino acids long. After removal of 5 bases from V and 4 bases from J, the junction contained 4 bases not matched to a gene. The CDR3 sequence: CASSRRGAYNEQFF. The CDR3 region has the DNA TGTGCCAGCAGCCGGCGGGGGGCTTACAATGAGCAGTTCTTC. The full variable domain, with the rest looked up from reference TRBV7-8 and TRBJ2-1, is GAGVSQSPRYKVAKRGQDVALRCDPISGHVSLFWYQQALGQGPEFLTYFQNEAQLDKSGLPSDRFFAERPEGSVSTLKIQRTQQEDSAVYLCASSRRGAYNEQFFGPGTRLTVL.

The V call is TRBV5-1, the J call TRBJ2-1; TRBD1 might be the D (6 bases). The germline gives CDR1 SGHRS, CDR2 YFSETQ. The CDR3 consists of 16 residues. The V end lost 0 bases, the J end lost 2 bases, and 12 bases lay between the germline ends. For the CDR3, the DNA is TGCGCCAGCAGCTTGGGGCCACAGGGTACCTACAATGAGCAGTTCTTC. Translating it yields CASSLGPQGTYNEQFF.

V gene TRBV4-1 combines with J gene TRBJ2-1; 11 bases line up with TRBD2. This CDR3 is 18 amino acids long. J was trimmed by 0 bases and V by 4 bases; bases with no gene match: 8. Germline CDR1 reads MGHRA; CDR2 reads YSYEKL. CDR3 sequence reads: CASSPRLAGMSSYNEQFF. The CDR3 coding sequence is TGCGCCAGCAGCCCCCGACTAGCGGGGATGAGCTCCTACAATGAGCAGTTCTTC.

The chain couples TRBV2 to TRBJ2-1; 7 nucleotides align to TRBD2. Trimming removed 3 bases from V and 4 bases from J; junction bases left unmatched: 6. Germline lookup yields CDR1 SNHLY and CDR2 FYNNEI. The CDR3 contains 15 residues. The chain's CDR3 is CASSDRWGGYNEQFF. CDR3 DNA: TGTGCCAGCAGTGATCGGTGGGGGGGATACAATGAGCAGTTCTTC. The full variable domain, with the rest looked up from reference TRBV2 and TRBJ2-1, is EPEVTQTPSHQVTQMGQEVILRCVPISNHLYFYWYRQILGQKVEFLVSFYNNEISEKSEIFDDQFSVERPDGSNFTLKIRSTKLEDSAMYFCASSDRWGGYNEQFFGPGTRLTVL.

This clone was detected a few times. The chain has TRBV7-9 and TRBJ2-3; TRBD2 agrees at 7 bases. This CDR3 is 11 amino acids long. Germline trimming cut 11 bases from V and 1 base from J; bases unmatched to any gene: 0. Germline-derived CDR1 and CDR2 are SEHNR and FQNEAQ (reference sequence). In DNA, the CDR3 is TGTGCCGCGGGGGGCACAGATACGCAGTATTTT. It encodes CAAGGTDTQYF.

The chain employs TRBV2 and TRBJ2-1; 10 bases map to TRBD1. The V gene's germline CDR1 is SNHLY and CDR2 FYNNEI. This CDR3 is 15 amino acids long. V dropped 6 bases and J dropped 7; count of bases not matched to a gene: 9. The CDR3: CASRTGTGVLNEQFF. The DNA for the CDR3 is TGTGCCAGCAGGACCGGGACAGGGGTGCTAAATGAGCAGTTCTTC.

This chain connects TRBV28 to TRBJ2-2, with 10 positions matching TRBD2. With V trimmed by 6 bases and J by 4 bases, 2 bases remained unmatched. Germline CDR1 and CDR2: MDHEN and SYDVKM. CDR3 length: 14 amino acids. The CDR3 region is CASRTSGRTGELFF. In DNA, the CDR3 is TGTGCCAGCAGGACTAGCGGGCGCACCGGGGAGCTGTTTTTT.

CDR3 loop: CASSGGTAISNQPQHF. DNA of the CDR3: TGTGCCAGTAGTGGAGGGACAGCCATCAGCAATCAGCCCCAGCATTTT. The chain has TRBV19 and TRBJ1-5, with 7 bases lining up with TRBD1. The CDR3 is 16 amino acids. After removal of 5 bases from V and 1 base from J, the junction contained 8 bases not matched to a gene. Germline V gene data show CDR1 as LNHDA and CDR2 as SQIVND (reference sequence).

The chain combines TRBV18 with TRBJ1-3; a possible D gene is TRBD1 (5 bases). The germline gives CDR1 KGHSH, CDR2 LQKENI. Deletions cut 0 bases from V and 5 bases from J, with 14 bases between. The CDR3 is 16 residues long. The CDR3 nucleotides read TGTGCCAGCTCACCACCTTCCGGGGGGATCCGAAACACCATATATTTT. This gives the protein CASSPPSGGIRNTIYF.

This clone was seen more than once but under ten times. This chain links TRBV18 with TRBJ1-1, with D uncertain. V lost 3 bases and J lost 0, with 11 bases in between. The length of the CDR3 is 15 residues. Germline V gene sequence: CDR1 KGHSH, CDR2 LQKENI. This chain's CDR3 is CASSPDRTVNTEAFF. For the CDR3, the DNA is TGTGCCAGCTCACCCGATCGAACAGTGAACACTGAAGCTTTCTTT.

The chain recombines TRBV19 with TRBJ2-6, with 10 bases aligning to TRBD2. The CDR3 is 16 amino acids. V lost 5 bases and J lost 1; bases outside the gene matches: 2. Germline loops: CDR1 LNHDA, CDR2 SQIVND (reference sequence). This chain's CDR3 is CASSLTSGSGANVLTF. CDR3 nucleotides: TGTGCCAGTAGTCTGACTAGCGGGTCTGGGGCCAACGTCCTGACTTTC. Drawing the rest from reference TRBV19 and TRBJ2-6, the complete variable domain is DGGITQSPKYLFRKEGQNVTLSCEQNLNHDAMYWYRQDPGQGLRLIYYSQIVNDFQKGDIAEGYSVSREKKESFPLTVTSAQKNPTAFYLCASSLTSGSGANVLTFGAGSRLTVL.

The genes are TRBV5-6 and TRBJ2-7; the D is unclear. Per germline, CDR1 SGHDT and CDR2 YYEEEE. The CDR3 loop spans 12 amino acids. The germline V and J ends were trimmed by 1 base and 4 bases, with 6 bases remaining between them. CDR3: CASSLWLYEQYF. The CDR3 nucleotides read TGTGCCAGCAGCTTGTGGCTTTACGAGCAGTACTTC.

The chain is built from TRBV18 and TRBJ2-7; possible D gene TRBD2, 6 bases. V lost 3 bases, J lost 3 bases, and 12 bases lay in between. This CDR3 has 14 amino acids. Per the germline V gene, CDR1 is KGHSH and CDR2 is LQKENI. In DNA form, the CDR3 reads TGTGCCAGCTCACCGGGAGGACCCCACTACGAGCAGTACTTC. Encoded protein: CASSPGGPHYEQYF.

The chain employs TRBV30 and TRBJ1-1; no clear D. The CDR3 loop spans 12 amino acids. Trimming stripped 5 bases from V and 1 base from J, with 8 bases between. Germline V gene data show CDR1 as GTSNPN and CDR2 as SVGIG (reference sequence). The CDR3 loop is CAWLRANTEAFF. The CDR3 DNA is TGTGCCTGGTTGCGGGCGAACACTGAAGCTTTCTTT.

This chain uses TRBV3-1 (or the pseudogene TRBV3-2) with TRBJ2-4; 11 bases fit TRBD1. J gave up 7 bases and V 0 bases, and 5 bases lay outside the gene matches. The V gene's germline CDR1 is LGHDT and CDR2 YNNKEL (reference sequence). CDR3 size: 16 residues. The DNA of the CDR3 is TGTGCCAGCAGCCAAGAGGGACAGGGGGGTAGGAACATTCAGTACTTC. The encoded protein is CASSQEGQGGRNIQYF.

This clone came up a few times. Written as DNA, the CDR3 is TGTGCCAGCAGTGAGAGGAGCTCCTATAATTCACCCCTCCACTTT. Protein: CASSERSSYNSPLHF. V is TRBV2 and J is TRBJ1-6; no definite D call. V lost 3 bases, J lost 0 bases, and 6 bases lay in between. CDR3 size: 15 residues. CDR1 and CDR2 (germline): SNHLY, FYNNEI.

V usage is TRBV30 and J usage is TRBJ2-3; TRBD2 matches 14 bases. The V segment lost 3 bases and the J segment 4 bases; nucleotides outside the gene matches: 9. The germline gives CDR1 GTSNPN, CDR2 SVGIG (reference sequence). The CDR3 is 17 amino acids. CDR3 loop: CAWSLGLAGGVADTQYF. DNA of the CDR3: TGTGCCTGGAGCCTAGGACTAGCGGGGGGCGTGGCAGATACGCAGTATTTT.

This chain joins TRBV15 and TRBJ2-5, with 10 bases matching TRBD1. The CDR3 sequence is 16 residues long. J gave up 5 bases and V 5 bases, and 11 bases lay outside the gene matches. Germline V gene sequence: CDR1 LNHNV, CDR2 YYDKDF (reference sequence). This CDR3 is CATSSRTGGIRETQYF. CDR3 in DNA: TGTGCCACCAGCTCGAGGACAGGGGGAATACGGGAGACCCAGTACTTC.